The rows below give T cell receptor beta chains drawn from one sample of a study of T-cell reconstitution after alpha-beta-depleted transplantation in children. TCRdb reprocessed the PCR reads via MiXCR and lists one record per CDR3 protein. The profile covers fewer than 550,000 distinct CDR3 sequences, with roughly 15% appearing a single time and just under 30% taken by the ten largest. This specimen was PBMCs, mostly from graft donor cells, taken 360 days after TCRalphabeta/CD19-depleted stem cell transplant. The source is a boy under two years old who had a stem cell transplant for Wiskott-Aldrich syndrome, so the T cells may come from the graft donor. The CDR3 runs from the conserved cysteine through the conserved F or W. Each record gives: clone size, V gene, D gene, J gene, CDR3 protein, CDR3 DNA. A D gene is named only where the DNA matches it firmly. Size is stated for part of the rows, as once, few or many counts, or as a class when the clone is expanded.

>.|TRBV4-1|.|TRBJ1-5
CASSQVGQPQHF
TGCGCCAGCAGCCAAGTAGGGCAGCCCCAGCATTTT
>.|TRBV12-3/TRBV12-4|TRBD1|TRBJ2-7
CASSLTGTGGGEQYF
TGTGCCAGCAGTCTTACCGGGACAGGGGGTGGGGAGCAGTACTTC
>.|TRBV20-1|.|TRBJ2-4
CPEGENIQYF
TGCCCCGAAGGTGAAAACATTCAGTACTTC
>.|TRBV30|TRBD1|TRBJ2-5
CAWRGQVAQETQYF
TGTGCCTGGAGGGGACAGGTGGCTCAAGAGACCCAGTACTTC
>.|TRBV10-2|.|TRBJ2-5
CASSEGRGPLGTQYF
TGCGCCAGCAGTGAGGGCAGGGGCCCCTTGGGGACCCAGTACTTC
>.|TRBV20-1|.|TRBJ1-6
CSASMLGDSPLHF
TGCAGTGCTAGTATGTTGGGGGATTCACCCCTCCACTTT
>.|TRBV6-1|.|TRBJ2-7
CASSTSALALSYEQYF
TGTGCCAGCAGTACCTCAGCTCTGGCACTCTCCTACGAGCAGTACTTC
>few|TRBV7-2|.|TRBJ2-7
CASSFLEYEQYF
TGTGCCAGCAGCTTCCTAGAGTACGAGCAGTACTTC
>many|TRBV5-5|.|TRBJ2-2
CASSLRGPTGELFF
TGTGCCAGCAGCTTAAGAGGGCCCACCGGGGAGCTGTTTTTT
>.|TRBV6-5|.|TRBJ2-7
CASSYYRTALYEQYF
TGTGCCAGCAGCTATTACAGGACAGCCCTCTACGAGCAGTACTTC
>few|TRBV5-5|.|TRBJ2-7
CASSFEGAYEQYF
TGTGCCAGCAGCTTCGAGGGTGCCTACGAGCAGTACTTC
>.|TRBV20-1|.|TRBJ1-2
CSARMGQGYRFGYTF
TGCAGTGCTAGAATGGGGCAGGGGTATCGGTTTGGCTACACCTTC
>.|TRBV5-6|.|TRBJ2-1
CASSPTFSSSYNEQFF
TGTGCCAGCAGCCCTACGTTCAGCAGCTCCTACAATGAGCAGTTCTTC
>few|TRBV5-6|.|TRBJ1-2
CASSLRSSYGYTF
TGTGCCAGCAGCTTGCGCAGTTCCTATGGCTACACCTTC
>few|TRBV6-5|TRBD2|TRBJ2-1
CASSYSWTSGSKFF
TGTGCCAGCAGTTACTCCTGGACTAGCGGGAGTAAGTTCTTC
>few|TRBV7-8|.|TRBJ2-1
CASSSYTGTYNEQFF
TGTGCCAGCAGCTCCTACACCGGGACGTACAATGAGCAGTTCTTC
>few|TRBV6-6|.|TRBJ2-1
CASSYWAGEEQFF
TGTGCCAGCAGTTACTGGGCAGGGGAGGAGCAGTTCTTC
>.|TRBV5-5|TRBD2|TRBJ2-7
CASSLGWAGAPYEQYF
TGTGCCAGCAGCTTAGGGTGGGCGGGAGCGCCCTACGAGCAGTACTTC
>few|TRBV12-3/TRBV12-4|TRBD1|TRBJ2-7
CASSTGDRRTYEQYF
TGTGCCAGCAGCACCGGGGACAGGAGGACCTACGAGCAGTACTTC
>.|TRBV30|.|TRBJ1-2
CAWSVVDQTGYTF
TGTGCCTGGAGTGTAGTGGACCAAACTGGCTACACCTTC
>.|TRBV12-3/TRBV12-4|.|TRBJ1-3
CASSSWGFGNTIYF
TGTGCCAGCAGTTCTTGGGGGTTCGGAAACACCATATATTTT
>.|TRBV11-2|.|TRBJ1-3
CASSSSFGTYDGNTIYF
TGTGCCAGCAGCTCGTCATTCGGGACATACGACGGAAACACCATATATTTT
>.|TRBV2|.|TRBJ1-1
CASKLNTEAFF
TGTGCCAGCAAATTGAACACTGAAGCTTTCTTT
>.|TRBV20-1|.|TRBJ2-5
CSAAGTPTRETQYF
TGCAGTGCTGCGGGGACTCCAACTAGGGAGACCCAGTACTTC
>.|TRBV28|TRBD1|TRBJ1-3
CASSLINRGTGNTIYF
TGTGCCAGCAGTCTCATAAACAGGGGGACTGGAAACACCATATATTTT
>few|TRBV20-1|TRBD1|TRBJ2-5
CSADKGAQETQYF
TGCAGTGCGGACAAGGGGGCCCAAGAGACCCAGTACTTC
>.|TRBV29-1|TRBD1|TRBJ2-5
CSVEKDRGRGTQYF
TGCAGCGTTGAAAAGGACAGGGGGCGAGGGACCCAGTACTTC
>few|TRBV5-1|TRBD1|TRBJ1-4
CASSEWTGSNEKLFF
TGCGCCAGCAGCGAGTGGACAGGATCTAATGAAAAACTGTTTTTT
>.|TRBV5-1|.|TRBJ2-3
CASSSYRGTDTQYF
TGCGCCAGCAGCTCTTACAGGGGCACAGATACGCAGTATTTT
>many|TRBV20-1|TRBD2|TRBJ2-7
CSAWKREKGPYEQYF
TGCAGTGCCTGGAAGCGGGAGAAAGGGCCCTACGAGCAGTACTTC
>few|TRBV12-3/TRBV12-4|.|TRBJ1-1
CASSPTKTEAFF
TGTGCCAGCAGCCCTACAAAGACTGAAGCTTTCTTT
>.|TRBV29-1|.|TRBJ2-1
CSVERDLPTPYNEQFF
TGCAGCGTTGAAAGGGATCTCCCTACCCCCTACAATGAGCAGTTCTTC
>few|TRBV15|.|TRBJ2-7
CATSRDLADSYEQYF
TGTGCCACCAGCAGAGATTTAGCGGACTCCTACGAGCAGTACTTC
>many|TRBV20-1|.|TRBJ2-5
CSASRGPQETQYF
TGCAGTGCTAGTAGGGGCCCCCAGGAGACCCAGTACTTC
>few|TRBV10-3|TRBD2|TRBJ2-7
CAITPGTSKSGEQYF
TGTGCCATCACCCCGGGGACTAGCAAGTCGGGGGAGCAGTACTTC
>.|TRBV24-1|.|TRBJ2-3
CATSDPTGSADTQYF
TGTGCCACCAGTGACCCTACAGGGTCCGCAGATACGCAGTATTTT
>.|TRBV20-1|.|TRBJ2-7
CSARDSASDEQYF
TGCAGTGCTAGAGATTCAGCCAGCGACGAGCAGTACTTC
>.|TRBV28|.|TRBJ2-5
CASSLGQGGQWGKRQTQYF
TGTGCCAGCAGTTTGGGGCAGGGTGGTCAGTGGGGAAAAAGACAGACCCAGTACTTC
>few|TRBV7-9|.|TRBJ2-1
CASSFSQRFSYNEQFF
TGTGCCAGCAGCTTCTCTCAGCGGTTCTCCTACAATGAGCAGTTCTTC
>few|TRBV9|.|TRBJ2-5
CASSARDRETQYF
TGTGCCAGCAGCGCCCGGGACCGGGAGACCCAGTACTTC
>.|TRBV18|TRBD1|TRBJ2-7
CASSLDRASEQYF
TGTGCCAGCTCCCTCGACAGGGCCAGCGAGCAGTACTTC
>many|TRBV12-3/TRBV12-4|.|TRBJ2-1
CASSLMVNEQFF
TGTGCCAGCAGTTTAATGGTCAATGAGCAGTTCTTC
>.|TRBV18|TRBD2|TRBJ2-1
CASSKGAGGPYNEQFF
TGTGCCAGCTCCAAAGGGGCGGGAGGGCCCTACAATGAGCAGTTCTTC
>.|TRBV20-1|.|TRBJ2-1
CSAHHSFKQFF
TGCAGTGCTCACCATAGCTTTAAGCAGTTCTTC
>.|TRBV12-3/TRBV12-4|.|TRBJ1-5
CASSFSTGNQPQHF
TGTGCCAGCAGTTTTTCGACGGGAAATCAGCCCCAGCATTTT
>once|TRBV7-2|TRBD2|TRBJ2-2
CASSSLAGAPGGELFF
TGTGCCAGCAGCTCACTAGCGGGAGCGCCGGGTGGGGAGCTGTTTTTT
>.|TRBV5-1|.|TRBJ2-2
CASSHATANTGELFF
TGCGCCAGCAGCCATGCCACAGCCAACACCGGGGAGCTGTTTTTT
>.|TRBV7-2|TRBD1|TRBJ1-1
CASSERQGLNTEAFF
TGTGCCAGCAGCGAGAGACAGGGGTTGAACACTGAAGCTTTCTTT
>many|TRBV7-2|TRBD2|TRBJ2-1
CASSLEIGGEQFF
TGTGCCAGCAGCTTAGAGATCGGGGGGGAGCAGTTCTTC
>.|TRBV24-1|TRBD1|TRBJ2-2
CATRPGQFTGELFF
TGTGCCACCAGGCCGGGACAGTTCACCGGGGAGCTGTTTTTT